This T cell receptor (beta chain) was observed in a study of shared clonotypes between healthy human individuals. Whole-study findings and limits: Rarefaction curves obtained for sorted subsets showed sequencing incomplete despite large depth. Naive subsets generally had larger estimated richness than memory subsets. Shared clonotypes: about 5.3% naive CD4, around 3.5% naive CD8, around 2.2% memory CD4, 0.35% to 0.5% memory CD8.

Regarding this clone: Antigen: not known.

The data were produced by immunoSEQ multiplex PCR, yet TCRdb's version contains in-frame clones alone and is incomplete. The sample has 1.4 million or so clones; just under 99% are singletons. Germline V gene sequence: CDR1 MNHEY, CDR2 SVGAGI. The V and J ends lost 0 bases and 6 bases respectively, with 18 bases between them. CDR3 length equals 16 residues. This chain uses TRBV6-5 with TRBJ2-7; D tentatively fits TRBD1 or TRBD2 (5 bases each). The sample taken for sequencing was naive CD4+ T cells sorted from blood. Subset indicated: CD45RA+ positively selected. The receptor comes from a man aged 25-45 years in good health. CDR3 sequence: CASSYSPSIKGSEQYF. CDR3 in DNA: TGTGCCAGCAGTTACTCGCCTAGCATTAAGGGGAGCGAGCAGTACTTC.